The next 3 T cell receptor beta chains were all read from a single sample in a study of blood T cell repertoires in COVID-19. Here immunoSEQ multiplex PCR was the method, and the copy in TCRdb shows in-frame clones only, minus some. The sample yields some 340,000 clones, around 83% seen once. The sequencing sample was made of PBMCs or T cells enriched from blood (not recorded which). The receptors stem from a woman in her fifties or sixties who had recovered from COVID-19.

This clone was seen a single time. The CDR3 loop reads CASSSSGTGLQEAFF. In DNA, the CDR3 is TGTGCCAGCAGCTCCTCCGGGACAGGGCTTCAGGAAGCTTTCTTT. The chain recombines TRBV9 with TRBJ1-1; 9 nucleotides agree with TRBD1. The CDR3 loop spans 15 amino acids. The trim removed 4 bases at V and 8 bases at J, leaving 12 bases unmatched. Per the germline V gene, CDR1 is SGDLS and CDR2 is YYNGEE. Complete variable domain (other parts from reference TRBV9 and TRBJ1-1): DSGVTQTPKHLITATGQRVTLRCSPRSGDLSVYWYQQSLDQGLQFLIQYYNGEERAKGNILERFSAQQFPDLHSELNLSSLELGDSALYFCASSSSGTGLQEAFFGQGTRLTVV.

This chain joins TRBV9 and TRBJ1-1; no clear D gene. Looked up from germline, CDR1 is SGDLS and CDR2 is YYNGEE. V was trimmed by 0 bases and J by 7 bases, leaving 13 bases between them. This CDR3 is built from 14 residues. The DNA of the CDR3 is TGTGCCAGCAGCGTAGGGGTGGAGGGCGGTGAAGCTTTCTTT. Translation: CASSVGVEGGEAFF.

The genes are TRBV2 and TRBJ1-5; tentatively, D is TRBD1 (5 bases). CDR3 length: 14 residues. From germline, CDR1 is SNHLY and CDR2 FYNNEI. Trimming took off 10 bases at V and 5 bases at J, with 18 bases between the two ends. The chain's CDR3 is CATSRQTDDQPQHF. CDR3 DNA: TGTGCCACCAGCCGACAGACCGACGATCAGCCCCAGCATTTT.